This TCR beta chain was found in a study of monozygotic twins with cystic fibrosis. The germline V gene has CDR1 SNHLY and CDR2 FYNNEI. This CDR3 contains 14 residues. The ends lost 9 bases at V and 1 base at J; junction bases unmatched: 3. The study's findings and limits: Clonality was generally low (median roughly 0.01), higher in the most severe patients. Unrelated CF individuals shared fewer identical clonotypes than monozygotic CF twins. V usage most resembled the co-twin in 13 of 16 pairs. In this small cohort, shared CDR3 numbers showed no association with age, concordance or disease severity.

Points on this clone: Its antigen is unidentified.

Libraries were prepared by immunoSEQ multiplex PCR; TCRdb keeps only in-frame clonotypes and omits some of them. The data hold approximately 25,000 clones, with less than 95% observed a single time. This TCR came from a girl aged 2 to 10 with cystic fibrosis. The chain combines TRBV2 with TRBJ2-2, with 9 bases lining up with TRBD2. The sample comprised blood. The CDR3 is CASRLAENTGELFF. The DNA for the CDR3 is TGTGCCAGTAGACTAGCGGAGAACACCGGGGAGCTGTTTTTT.